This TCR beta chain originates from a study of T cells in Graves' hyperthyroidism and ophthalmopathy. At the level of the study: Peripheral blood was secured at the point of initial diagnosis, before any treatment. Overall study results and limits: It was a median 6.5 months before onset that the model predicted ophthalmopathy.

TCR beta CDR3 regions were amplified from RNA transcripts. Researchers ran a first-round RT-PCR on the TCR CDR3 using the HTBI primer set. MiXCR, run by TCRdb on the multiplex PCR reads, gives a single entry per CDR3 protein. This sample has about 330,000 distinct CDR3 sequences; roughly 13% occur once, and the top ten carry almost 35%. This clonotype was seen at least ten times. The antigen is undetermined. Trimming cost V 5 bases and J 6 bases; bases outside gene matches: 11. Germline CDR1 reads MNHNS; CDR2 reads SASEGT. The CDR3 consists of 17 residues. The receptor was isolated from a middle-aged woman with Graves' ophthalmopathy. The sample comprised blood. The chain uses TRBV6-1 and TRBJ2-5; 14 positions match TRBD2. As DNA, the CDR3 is TGTGCCAGCAGTTACCCCCCCGGGACTAGCGGGAGAAAGACCCAGTACTTC. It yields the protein CASSYPPGTSGRKTQYF.